The entry below describes one T cell receptor (beta chain). The specificity of this receptor is unknown. The sample holds no much larger clone one base away, and base qualities are not on file. The peripheral blood donors were five healthy children aged about 16-60 months who were having elective routine surgery, plus five healthy nonsmoking adults. A FACSAria III cell sorter was used to sort live, Annexin V-negative naive CD8+ T cells (CD3+CD8+CD45RA+CCR7+). Each sample yielded roughly 18,000 to 110,000 sorted naive CD8+ T cells. Mononuclear cells were isolated from diluted blood by Ficoll-Paque density gradient centrifugation. Before sorting, mononuclear cells were cryopreserved in 10% DMSO with about 90% FBS and kept in long-term storage at -150 degrees C. Annexin V and antibodies against CD3, CD8, CCR7 and CD45RA were used to stain the thawed cells. Genomic DNA was extracted from snap-frozen sorted cell pellets with the DNeasy Blood and Tissue Kit.

V loses 2 bases, J loses 3 bases, and the germline ends lie 12 bases apart. The CDR3 measures 15 amino acids from cysteine to phenylalanine. The sequence is cut down to CDR3 DNA, 45 bases in frame from base 1. As encoded in the germline V gene, CDR1 is SGHDT while CDR2 is YYEEEE. The sample comes from a study of naive CD8 T cells in extremely preterm neonates (dated by TCRdb to about 2017). With respect to the entire study: The abstract gives the adult participants' age range as 25-50 years, whereas the methods give 20-50 years. Sorted naive CD8+ T cells from four age groups (extremely preterm neonates, term neonates, young children and adults) were used in the study to compare TCRbeta CDR3 repertoires.

A two-step, bias-controlled multiplex PCR was used to amplify TCRbeta CDR3 regions from genomic DNA. The multiplex PCR included primers specific for each TRBV and TRBJ gene segment. TCRbeta repertoire data were generated with the immunoSEQ Assay. Per the original workflow: To merge closely related sequences, reads went through filtering and clustering using a relative-frequency ratio and a modified nearest-neighbor algorithm. The V, D and J gene assignments for CDR3 sequences were based on IMGT annotation. Template counts were normalized for PCR amplification bias and quantified against synthetic TCR CDR3 analog sequences. Only unique productive sequences, that is, in-frame CDR3 sequences lacking stop codons, were included in the analyses. The immunoSEQ Analyzer software was used to calculate iChao1 richness and clonality, with clonality defined as 1 minus Pielou's evenness. JMP was used for statistical testing, with Student's t-test or a non-parametric test applied depending on Shapiro-Wilk normality results. TCRdb re-hosts the immuneACCESS table, in-frame sequences only. Its copies lack some clones; in the studies checked, an unresolved V gene accounts for under half of them, and the cause for the rest is not known. That table is the source of V, J and clone size, and D and trimming were worked out from the DNA. Within this sample are about 4,200 clones, with around 98% of them counted one time only. Together, the top ten hold around 0.73% of the sample.

Here is what the overall study found, with its caveats: Preterm CDR3s were shorter, with fewer N additions and less junctional trimming, and were closer to germline than those of older groups. To track T cell development within individuals, the authors urged prospective longitudinal studies of preterm and term neonates. The proportion of shared CDR3 nucleotide sequences was higher in preterm neonates (2.7%) than in term neonates (about 0.4%), young children (around 0.03%) and adults (about 0.01%). The authors noted a small sample size and variable productive template counts among preterm samples as limitations. Preterm neonates showed significantly lower iChao1 richness than every other age group (p < 0.05) along with an even clone distribution, indicating a less rich repertoire.

The clonotype comes from a human donor in good health. The source material was naive CD8+ T cells from blood. The rearranged segments are TRBV5-6 and TRBJ2-1; the D gene is possibly TRBD2, with 7 bases matching. The nucleotide sequence reads as follows: TGTGCCAGCAGCTTCTACAGGGACTACTACAATGAGCAGTTCTTC. Translation gives CASSFYRDYYNEQFF.